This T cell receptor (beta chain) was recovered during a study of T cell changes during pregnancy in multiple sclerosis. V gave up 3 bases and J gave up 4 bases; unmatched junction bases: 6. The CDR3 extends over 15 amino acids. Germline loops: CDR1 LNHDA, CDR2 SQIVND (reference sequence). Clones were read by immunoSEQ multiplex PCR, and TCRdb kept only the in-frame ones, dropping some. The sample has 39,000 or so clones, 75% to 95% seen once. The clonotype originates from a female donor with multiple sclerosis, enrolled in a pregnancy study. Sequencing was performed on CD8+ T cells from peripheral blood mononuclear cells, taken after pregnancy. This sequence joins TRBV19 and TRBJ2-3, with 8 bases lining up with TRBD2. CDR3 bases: TGTGCCAGTAGTATCGGGGGGGGCTATGCAGATACGCAGTATTTT. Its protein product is CASSIGGGYADTQYF.